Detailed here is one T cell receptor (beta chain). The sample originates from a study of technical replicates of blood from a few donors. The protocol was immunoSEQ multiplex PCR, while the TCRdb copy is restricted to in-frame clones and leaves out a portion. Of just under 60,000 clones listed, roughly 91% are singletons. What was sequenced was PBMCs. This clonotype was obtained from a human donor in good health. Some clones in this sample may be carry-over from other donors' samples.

CDR3 region: CASSLSAVSNQPQHF. The CDR3 DNA reads as TGTGCCAGCAGCTTATCCGCGGTTAGCAATCAGCCCCAGCATTTT. The genes are TRBV7-8 and TRBJ1-5; D is unclear. Germline-derived CDR1 and CDR2 are SGHVS and FQNEAQ. CDR3 size: 15 residues. The germline V and J ends were trimmed by 2 bases and 0 bases, with 8 bases remaining between them.